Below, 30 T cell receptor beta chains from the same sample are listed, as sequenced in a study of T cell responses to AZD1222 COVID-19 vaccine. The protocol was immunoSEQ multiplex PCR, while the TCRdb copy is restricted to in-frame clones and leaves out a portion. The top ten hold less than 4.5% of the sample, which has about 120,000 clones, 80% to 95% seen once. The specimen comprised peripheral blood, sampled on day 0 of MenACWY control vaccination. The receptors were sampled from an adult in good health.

Written as DNA, the CDR3 is TGTGCCAGCAGTTACTCGGGGGAGAGTGGCTATGGCTACACCTTC. Amino acid sequence: CASSYSGESGYGYTF. The J gene is TRBJ1-2, the V gene TRBV6-5, with D perhaps matching TRBD1 (5 bases). The germline V gene encodes CDR1 MNHEY and CDR2 SVGAGI. The CDR3 is 15 amino acids. The germline V and J ends were trimmed by 0 bases and 4 bases, with 12 bases remaining between them.

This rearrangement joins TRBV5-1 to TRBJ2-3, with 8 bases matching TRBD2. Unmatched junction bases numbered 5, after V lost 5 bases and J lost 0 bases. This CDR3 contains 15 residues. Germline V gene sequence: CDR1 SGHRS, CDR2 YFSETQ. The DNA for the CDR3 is TGCGCCAGCAGTTCCGGGACTAGGAGCACAGATACGCAGTATTTT. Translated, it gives CASSSGTRSTDTQYF.

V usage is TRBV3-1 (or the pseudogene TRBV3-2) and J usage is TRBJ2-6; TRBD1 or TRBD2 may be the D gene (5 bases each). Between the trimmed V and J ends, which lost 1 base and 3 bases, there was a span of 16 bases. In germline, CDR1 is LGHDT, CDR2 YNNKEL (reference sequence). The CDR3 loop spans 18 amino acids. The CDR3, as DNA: TGTGCCAGCAGCCAAGCCGGGGCAGGGAGTTATGGGGCCAACGTCCTGACTTTC. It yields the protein CASSQAGAGSYGANVLTF.

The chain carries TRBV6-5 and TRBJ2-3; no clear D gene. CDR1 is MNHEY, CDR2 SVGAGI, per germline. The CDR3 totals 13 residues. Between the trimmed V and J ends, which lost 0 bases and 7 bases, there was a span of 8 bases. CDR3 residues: CASSYSSLNTQYF. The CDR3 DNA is TGTGCCAGCAGTTACTCAAGTCTTAATACGCAGTATTTT.

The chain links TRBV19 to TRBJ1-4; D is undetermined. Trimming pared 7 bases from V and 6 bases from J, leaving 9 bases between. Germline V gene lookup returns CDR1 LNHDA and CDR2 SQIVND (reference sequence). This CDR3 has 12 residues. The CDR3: CASKEMDEKLFF. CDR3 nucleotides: TGTGCCAGTAAGGAAATGGATGAAAAACTGTTTTTT.

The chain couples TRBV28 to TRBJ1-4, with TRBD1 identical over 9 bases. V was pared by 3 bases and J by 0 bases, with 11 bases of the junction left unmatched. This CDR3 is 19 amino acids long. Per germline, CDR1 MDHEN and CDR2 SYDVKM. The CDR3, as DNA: TGTGCCAGCAGTTTGCCCGCGACAGGGGGAAGTGCAACTAATGAAAAACTGTTTTTT. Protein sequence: CASSLPATGGSATNEKLFF.

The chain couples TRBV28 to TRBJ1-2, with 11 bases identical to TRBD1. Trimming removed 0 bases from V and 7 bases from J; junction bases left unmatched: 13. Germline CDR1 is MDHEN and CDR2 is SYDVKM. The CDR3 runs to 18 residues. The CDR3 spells CASSLWHQGQGGSIGYTF. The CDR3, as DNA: TGTGCCAGCAGTTTATGGCACCAGGGACAGGGGGGCTCCATTGGCTACACCTTC.

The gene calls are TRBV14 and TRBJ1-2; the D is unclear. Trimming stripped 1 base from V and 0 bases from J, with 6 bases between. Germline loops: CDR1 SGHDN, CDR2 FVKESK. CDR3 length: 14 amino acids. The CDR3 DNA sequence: TGTGCCAGCAGCCAAGTGGGATCTAACTATGGCTACACCTTC. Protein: CASSQVGSNYGYTF.

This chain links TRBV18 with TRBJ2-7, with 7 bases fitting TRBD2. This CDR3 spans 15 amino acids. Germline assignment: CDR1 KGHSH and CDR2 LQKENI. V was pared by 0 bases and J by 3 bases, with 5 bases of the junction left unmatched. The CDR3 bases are TGTGCCAGCTCACCACCTACGGGCGGGAGCTACGAGCAGTACTTC. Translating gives CASSPPTGGSYEQYF.

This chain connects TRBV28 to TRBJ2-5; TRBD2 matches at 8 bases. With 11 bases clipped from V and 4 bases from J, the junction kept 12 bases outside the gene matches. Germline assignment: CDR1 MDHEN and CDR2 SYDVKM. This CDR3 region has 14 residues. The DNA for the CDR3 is TGTGCCCTCAGTCCCCGACGGGGGGGAGAGACCCAGTACTTC. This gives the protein CALSPRRGGETQYF. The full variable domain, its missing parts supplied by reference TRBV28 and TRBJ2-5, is DVKVTQSSRYLVKRTGEKVFLECVQDMDHENMFWYRQDPGLGLRLIYFSYDVKMKEKGDIPEGYSVSREKKERFSLILESASTNQTSMYLCALSPRRGGETQYFGPGTRLLVL.

The CDR3 is CASSLSPRNEKLFF. The CDR3, as DNA: TGTGCCAGCAGCCTATCACCGCGGAATGAAAAACTGTTTTTT. J is TRBJ1-4 and V is TRBV9, with no clear D. The CDR3 spans 14 residues. Trimming cost V 4 bases and J 5 bases, with 12 bases left between them. The germline V gene encodes CDR1 SGDLS and CDR2 YYNGEE.

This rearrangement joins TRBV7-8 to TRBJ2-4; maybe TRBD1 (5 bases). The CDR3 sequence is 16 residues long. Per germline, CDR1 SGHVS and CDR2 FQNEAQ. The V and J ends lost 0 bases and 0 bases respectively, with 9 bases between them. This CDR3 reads CASSLAGLIAKNIQYF. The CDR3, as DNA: TGTGCCAGCAGCTTAGCGGGGCTCATAGCCAAAAACATTCAGTACTTC.

The CDR3 loop is CASSFTGGVYGYTF. CDR3 in DNA: TGTGCCAGTAGTTTTACAGGGGGCGTCTATGGCTACACCTTC. The rearrangement joins TRBV19 to TRBJ1-2; 9 bases line up with TRBD1. The junction had 5 bases not matched to a gene; V was cut back by 5 bases and J by 4 bases. The CDR3 has 14 residues. CDR1 and CDR2 from the germline V gene are LNHDA and SQIVND (reference sequence).

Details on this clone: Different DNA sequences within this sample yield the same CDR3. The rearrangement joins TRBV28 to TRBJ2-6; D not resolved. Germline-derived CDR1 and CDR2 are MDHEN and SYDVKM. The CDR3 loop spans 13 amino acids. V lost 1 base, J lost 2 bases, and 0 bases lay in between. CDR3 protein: CASSLSGANVLTF. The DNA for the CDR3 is TGTGCCAGCAGTTTATCTGGGGCCAACGTCCTGACTTTC.

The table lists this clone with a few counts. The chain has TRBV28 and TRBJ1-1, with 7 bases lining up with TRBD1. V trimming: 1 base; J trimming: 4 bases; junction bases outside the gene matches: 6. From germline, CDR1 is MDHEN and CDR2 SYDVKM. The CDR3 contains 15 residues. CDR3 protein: CASSLFGTVSTEAFF. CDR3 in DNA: TGTGCCAGCAGTTTATTTGGGACAGTGAGCACTGAAGCTTTCTTT.

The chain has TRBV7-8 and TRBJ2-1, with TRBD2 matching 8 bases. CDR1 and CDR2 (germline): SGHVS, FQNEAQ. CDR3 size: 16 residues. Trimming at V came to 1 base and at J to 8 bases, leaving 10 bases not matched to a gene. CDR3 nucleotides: TGTGCCAGCAGCTTAGTTAGAAGCGGGAGTTTCGATGAGCAGTTCTTC. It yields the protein CASSLVRSGSFDEQFF.

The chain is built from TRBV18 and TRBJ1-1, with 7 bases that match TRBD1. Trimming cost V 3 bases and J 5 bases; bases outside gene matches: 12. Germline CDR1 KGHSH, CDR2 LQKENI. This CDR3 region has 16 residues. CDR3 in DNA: TGTGCCAGCTCACCGAATCCTACAGACAGGGTAACTGAAGCTTTCTTT. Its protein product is CASSPNPTDRVTEAFF.

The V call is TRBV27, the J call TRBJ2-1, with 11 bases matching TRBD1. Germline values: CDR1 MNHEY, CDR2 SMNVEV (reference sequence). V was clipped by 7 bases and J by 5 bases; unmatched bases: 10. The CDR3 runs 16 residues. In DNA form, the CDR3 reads TGTGCCAGCACGTTTTGGACAGGGGGCGTTCACAATGAGCAGTTCTTC. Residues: CASTFWTGGVHNEQFF.

CDR3: CASSVDPQGVETQYF. CDR3 DNA: TGTGCCAGCAGTGTCGACCCTCAGGGTGTAGAGACCCAGTACTTC. The rearrangement uses TRBV25-1 and TRBJ2-5; D may be TRBD1 (5 bases). The CDR3 has 15 amino acids. Trimming pared 4 bases from V and 4 bases from J, leaving 16 bases between. CDR1 MGHDK and CDR2 SYGVNS come from the germline V gene.

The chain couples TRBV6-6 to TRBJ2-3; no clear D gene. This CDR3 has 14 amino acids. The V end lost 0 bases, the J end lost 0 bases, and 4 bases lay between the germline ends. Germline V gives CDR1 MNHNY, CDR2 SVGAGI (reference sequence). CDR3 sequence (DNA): TGTGCCAGCAGTTACTCCCTTAGCACAGATACGCAGTATTTT. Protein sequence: CASSYSLSTDTQYF.

The CDR3 loop reads CASSQDSAGQFGKQYF. The CDR3 DNA is TGTGCCAGCAGCCAAGATTCCGCGGGACAGTTCGGAAAGCAGTACTTC. V and J are TRBV3-1 (or the pseudogene TRBV3-2) and TRBJ2-7, with D possibly being TRBD1 (7 bases). Germline V gene sequence: CDR1 LGHDT, CDR2 YNNKEL (reference sequence). The CDR3 is 16 residues long. V was cut by 0 bases and J by 8 bases, with 20 bases left in between.

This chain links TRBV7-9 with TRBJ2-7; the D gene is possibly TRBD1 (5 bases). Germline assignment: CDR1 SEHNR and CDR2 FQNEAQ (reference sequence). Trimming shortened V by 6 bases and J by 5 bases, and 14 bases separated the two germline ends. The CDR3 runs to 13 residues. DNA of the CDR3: TGTGCCAGCAGGGGCGCGGCAGGGCACGAGCAGTACTTC. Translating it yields CASRGAAGHEQYF.

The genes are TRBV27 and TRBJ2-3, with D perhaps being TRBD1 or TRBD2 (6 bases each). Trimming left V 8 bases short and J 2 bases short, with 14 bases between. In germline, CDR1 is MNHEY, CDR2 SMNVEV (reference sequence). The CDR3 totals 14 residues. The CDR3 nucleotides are TGTGCCAGCTCGTTGGGGGGCCCCACAGATACGCAGTATTTT. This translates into CASSLGGPTDTQYF.

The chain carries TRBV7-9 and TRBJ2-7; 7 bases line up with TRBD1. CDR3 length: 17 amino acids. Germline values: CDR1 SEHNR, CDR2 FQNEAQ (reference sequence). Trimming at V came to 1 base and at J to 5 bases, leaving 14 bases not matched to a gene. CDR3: CASSLDRGYVGVDEQYF. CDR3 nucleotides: TGTGCCAGCAGCTTAGACAGGGGATACGTAGGGGTGGACGAGCAGTACTTC.

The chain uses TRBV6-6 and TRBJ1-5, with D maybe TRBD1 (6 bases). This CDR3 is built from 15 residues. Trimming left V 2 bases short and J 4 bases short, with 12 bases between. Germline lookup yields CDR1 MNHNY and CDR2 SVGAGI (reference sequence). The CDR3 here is CASSYEGGENQPQHF. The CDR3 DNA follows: TGTGCCAGCAGTTACGAGGGGGGAGAGAATCAGCCCCAGCATTTT.

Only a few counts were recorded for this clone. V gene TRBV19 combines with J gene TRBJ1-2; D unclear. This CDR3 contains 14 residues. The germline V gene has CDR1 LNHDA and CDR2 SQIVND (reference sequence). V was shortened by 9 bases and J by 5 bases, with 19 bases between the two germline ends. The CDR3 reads CASQETGGIYGYTF. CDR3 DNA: TGTGCCAGCCAAGAAACCGGCGGGATTTATGGCTACACCTTC. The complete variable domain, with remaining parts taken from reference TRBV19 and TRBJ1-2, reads DGGITQSPKYLFRKEGQNVTLSCEQNLNHDAMYWYRQDPGQGLRLIYYSQIVNDFQKGDIAEGYSVSREKKESFPLTVTSAQKNPTAFYLCASQETGGIYGYTFGSGTRLTVV.

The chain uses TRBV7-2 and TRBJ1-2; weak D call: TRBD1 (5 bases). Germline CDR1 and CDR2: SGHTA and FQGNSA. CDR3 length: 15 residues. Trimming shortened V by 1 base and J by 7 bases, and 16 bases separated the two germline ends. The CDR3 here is CASSLVVGANAGYTF. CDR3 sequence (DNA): TGTGCCAGCAGCTTAGTAGTAGGGGCCAATGCTGGCTACACCTTC.

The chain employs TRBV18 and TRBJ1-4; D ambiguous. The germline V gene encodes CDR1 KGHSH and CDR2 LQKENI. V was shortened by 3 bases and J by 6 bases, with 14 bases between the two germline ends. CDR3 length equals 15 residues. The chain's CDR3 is CASSPNQEVHEKLFF. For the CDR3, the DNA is TGTGCCAGCTCACCCAACCAGGAGGTTCATGAAAAACTGTTTTTT.

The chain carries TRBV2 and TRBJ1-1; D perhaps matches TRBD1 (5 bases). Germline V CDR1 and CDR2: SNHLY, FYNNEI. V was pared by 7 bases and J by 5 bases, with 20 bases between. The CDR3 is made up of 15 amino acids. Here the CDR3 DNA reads TGTGCCAGCATGAAGTCAGGCAGGGAGGGGACTGAAGCTTTCTTT. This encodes CASMKSGREGTEAFF.

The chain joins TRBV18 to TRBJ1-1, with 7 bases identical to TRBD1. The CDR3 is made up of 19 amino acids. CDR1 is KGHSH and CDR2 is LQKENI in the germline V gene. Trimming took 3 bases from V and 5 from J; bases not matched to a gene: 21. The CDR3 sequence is CASSPLLRQGTSGGTEAFF. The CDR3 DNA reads TGTGCCAGCTCACCCCTACTCAGGCAGGGGACCTCAGGGGGGACTGAAGCTTTCTTT.